The T cell receptor (beta chain) described here comes from a study of blood T cell repertoires in COVID-19. Per the original methods: Nucleated cell number was recorded as an estimate derived from reference gene primer amplification. Method: immunoSEQ multiplex PCR; TCRdb's copy keeps in-frame clones and lacks some. V, J and clone size are taken as reported in that table, and D and trimming were inferred from the DNA itself. The table shows some 70,000 clones, with about 87% occurring only once. The germline CDR1 and CDR2 sequences are SGHNT and YYREEE (reference sequence). V dropped 0 bases and J dropped 4 bases, with 5 bases sitting between them. The CDR3 covers 13 residues.

The TCR originated in a man aged 50 to 60 with active COVID-19. The chain employs TRBV5-4 and TRBJ2-1, with D hard to call. Sequences were obtained from peripheral blood. The CDR3 loop is CASSLGPYNEQFF. Here the CDR3 DNA reads TGTGCCAGCAGCTTGGGGCCTTACAATGAGCAGTTCTTC.